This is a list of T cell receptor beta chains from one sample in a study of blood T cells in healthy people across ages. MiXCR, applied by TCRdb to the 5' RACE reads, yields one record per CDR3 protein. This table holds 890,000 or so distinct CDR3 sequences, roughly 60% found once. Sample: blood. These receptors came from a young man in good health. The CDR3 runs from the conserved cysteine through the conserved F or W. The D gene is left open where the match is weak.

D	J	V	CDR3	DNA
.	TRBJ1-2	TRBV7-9	CASSTSRDISNYGYTF	TGTGCCAGCAGTACCTCCAGGGACATATCCAACTATGGCTACACCTTC
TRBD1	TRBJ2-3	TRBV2	CASSPGTGVADTQYF	TGTGCCAGCAGTCCCGGGACAGGGGTAGCAGATACGCAGTATTTT
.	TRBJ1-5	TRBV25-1	CASSAGVAENQPQHF	TGTGCCAGCAGTGCGGGGGTAGCAGAAAATCAGCCCCAGCATTTT
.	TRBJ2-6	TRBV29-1	CSEHLTRVPGANVLTF	TGCAGCGAACATCTGACCAGGGTTCCTGGGGCCAACGTCCTGACTTTC
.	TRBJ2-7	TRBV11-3	CASSPEGVYEQYF	TGTGCCAGCAGCCCAGAGGGAGTCTACGAGCAGTACTTC
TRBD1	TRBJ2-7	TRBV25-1	CASSENLPPTGVYEQYF	TGTGCCAGCAGTGAAAACTTACCCCCGACAGGGGTCTACGAGCAGTACTTC
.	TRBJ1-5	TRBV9	CASSVGPYQPQHF	TGTGCCAGCAGCGTAGGACCCTATCAGCCCCAGCATTTT
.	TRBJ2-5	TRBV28	CASGTVREEQYF	TGTGCCAGCGGGACAGTCCGGGAGGAGCAGTACTTC
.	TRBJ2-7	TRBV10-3	CAISESTQILTDSYEQYF	TGTGCCATCAGTGAGTCGACTCAGATTCTGACAGACTCCTACGAGCAGTACTTC
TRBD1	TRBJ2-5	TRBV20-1	CSARTGVQETQYF	TGCAGTGCTAGGACAGGGGTCCAAGAGACCCAGTACTTC
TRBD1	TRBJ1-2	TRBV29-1	CSVEATTKGQGTTNYGNTF	TGCAGCGTTGAAGCCACCACGAAGGGACAGGGGACTACTAACTATGGCAACACCTTC
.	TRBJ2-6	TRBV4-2	CASSHAQGSSGANVLTF	TGTGCCAGCAGCCACGCACAGGGTTCCTCTGGGGCCAACGTCCTGACTTTC
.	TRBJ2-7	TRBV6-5	CASSSPGRSTYEQYF	TGTGCCAGCAGTTCCCCGGGACGGTCAACCTACGAGCAGTACTTC
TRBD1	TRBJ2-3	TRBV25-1	CASSTGTSDRGTDTQYF	TGTGCCAGCAGTACCGGGACATCTGACAGGGGCACAGATACGCAGTATTTT
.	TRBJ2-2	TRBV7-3	CASSLGSRGTGELFF	TGTGCCAGCAGCTTAGGGTCCCGAGGCACCGGGGAGCTGTTTTTT
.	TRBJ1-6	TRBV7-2	CASSQGISYNSPLHF	TGTGCCAGCAGCCAAGGGATCTCCTATAATTCACCCCTCCACTTT
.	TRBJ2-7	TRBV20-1	CSARVGLSYEQYF	TGCAGTGCTAGGGTAGGACTTTCCTACGAGCAGTACTTC
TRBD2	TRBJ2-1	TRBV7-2	CASSLSGTREALVIDEQFF	TGTGCCAGCAGCTTAAGCGGGACTAGAGAAGCCCTTGTAATCGATGAGCAGTTCTTC
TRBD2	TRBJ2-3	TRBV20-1	CSARHGTSGGLNTQYF	TGCAGTGCTAGACATGGCACTAGCGGGGGTTTAAATACGCAGTATTTT
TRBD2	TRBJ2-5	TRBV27	CASSLSLTGGGETQYF	TGTGCCAGCAGTTTATCCCTGACCGGCGGGGGAGAGACCCAGTACTTC
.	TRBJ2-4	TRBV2	CASSRGAGNIQYF	TGTGCCAGCAGCCGGGGGGCGGGGAACATTCAGTACTTC
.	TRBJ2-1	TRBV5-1	CASNGDNEQFF	TGCGCCAGCAATGGGGACAATGAGCAGTTCTTC